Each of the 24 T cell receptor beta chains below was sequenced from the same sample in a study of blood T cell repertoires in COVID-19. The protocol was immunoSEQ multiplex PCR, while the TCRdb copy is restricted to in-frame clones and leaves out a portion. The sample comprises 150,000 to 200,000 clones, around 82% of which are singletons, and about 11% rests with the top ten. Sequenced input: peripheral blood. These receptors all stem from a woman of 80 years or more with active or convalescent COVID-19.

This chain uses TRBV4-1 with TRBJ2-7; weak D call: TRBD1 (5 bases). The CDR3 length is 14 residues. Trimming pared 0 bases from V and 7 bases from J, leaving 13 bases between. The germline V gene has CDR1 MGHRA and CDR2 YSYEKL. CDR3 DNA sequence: TGCGCCAGCAGCCAAGATCTAGGGGTTTGGGAGCAGTACTTC. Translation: CASSQDLGVWEQYF.

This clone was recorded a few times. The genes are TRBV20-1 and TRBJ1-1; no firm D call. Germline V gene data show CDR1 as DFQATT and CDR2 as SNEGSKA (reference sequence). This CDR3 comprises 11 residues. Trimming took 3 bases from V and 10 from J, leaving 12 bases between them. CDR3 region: CSASNALGAFF. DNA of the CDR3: TGCAGTGCTAGTAACGCACTAGGAGCTTTCTTT.

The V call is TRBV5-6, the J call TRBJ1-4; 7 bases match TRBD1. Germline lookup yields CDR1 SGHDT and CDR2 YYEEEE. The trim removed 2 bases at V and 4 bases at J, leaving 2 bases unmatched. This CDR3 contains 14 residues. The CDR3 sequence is CASSFRGVNEKLFF. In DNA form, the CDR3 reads TGTGCCAGCAGCTTCAGGGGGGTTAATGAAAAACTGTTTTTT. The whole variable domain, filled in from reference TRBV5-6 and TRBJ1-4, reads DAGVTQSPTHLIKTRGQQVTLRCSPKSGHDTVSWYQQALGQGPQFIFQYYEEEERQRGNFPDRFSGHQFPNYSSELNVNALLLGDSALYLCASSFRGVNEKLFFGSGTQLSVL.

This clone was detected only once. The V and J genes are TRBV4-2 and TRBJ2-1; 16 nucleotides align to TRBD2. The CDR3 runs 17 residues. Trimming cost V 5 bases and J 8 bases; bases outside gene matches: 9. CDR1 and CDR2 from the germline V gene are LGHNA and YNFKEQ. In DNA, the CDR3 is TGTGCCAGCAGCTACTCGCAAGGGACTAGCGGGAGGGATGAGCAGTTCTTC. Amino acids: CASSYSQGTSGRDEQFF.

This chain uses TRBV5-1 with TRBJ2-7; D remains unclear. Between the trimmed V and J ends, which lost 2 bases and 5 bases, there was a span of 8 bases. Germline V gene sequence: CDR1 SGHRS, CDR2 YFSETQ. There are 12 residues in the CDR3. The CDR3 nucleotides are TGCGCCAGCAGCTTCGAGGCCCACGAGCAGTACTTC. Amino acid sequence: CASSFEAHEQYF.

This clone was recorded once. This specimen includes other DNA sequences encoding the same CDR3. CDR3 loop: CASSVAGGPYNEQFF. The CDR3 nucleotides read TGTGCCAGCAGCGTAGCGGGAGGGCCTTACAATGAGCAGTTCTTC. The chain carries TRBV9 and TRBJ2-1; 8 positions agree with TRBD2. Germline CDR1 SGDLS, CDR2 YYNGEE. V was pared by 0 bases and J by 4 bases, with 3 bases of the junction left unmatched. This CDR3 is built from 15 residues. Full variable domain (missing parts from reference TRBV9 and TRBJ2-1): DSGVTQTPKHLITATGQRVTLRCSPRSGDLSVYWYQQSLDQGLQFLIQYYNGEERAKGNILERFSAQQFPDLHSELNLSSLELGDSALYFCASSVAGGPYNEQFFGPGTRLTVL.

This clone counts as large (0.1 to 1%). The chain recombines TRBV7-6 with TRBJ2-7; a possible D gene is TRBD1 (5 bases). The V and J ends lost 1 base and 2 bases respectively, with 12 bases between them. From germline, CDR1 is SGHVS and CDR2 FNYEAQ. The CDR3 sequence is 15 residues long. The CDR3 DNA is TGTGCCAGCAGCTTAGAATCGGGCAGGGCCTACGAGCAGTACTTC. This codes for CASSLESGRAYEQYF. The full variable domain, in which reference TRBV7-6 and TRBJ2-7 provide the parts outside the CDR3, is GAGVSQSPRYKVTKRGQDVALRCDPISGHVSLYWYRQALGQGPEFLTYFNYEAQQDKSGLPNDRFSAERPEGSISTLTIQRTEQRDSAMYRCASSLESGRAYEQYFGPGTRLTVT.

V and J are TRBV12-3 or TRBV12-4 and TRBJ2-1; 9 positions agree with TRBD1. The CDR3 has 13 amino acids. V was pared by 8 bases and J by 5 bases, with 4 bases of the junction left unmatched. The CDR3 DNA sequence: TGTGCCAGCGCCCGGGACAGGGACAATGAGCAGTTCTTC. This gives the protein CASARDRDNEQFF.

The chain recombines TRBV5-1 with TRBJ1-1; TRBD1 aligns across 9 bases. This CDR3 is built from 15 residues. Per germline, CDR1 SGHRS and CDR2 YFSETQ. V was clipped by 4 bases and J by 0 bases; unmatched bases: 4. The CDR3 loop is CASSTRQGVNTEAFF. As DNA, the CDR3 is TGCGCCAGCAGCACCCGACAGGGGGTGAACACTGAAGCTTTCTTT. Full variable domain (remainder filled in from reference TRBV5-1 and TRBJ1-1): KAGVTQTPRYLIKTRGQQVTLSCSPISGHRSVSWYQQTPGQGLQFLFEYFSETQRNKGNFPGRFSGRQFSNSRSEMNVSTLELGDSALYLCASSTRQGVNTEAFFGQGTRLTVV.

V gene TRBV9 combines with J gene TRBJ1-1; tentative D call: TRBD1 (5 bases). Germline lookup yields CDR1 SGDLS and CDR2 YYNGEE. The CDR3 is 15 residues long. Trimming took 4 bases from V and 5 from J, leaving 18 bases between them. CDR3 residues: CASSREVAGVTEAFF. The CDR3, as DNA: TGTGCCAGCAGCCGAGAGGTCGCGGGGGTTACTGAAGCTTTCTTT.

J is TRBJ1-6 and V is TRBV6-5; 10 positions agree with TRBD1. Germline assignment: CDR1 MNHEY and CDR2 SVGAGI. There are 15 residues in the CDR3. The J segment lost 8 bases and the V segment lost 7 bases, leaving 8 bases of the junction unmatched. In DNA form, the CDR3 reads TGTGCCAGCACACGGGGGGGACAGGGGCATTCACCCCTCCACTTT. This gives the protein CASTRGGQGHSPLHF.

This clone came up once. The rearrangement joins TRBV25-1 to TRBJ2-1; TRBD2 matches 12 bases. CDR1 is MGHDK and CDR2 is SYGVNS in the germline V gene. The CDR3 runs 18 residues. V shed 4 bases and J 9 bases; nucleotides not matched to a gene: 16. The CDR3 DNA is TGTGCCAGCAGTGGGGATCTGACTAGCGGGAGAGGGCGTGCTGAGCAGTTCTTC. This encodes CASSGDLTSGRGRAEQFF.

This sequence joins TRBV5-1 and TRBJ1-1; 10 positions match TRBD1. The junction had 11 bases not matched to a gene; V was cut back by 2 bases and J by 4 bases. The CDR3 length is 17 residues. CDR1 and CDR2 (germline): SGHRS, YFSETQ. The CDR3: CASSFAYRDRGPTEAFF. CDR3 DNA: TGCGCCAGCAGCTTCGCCTACCGGGACAGGGGCCCCACTGAAGCTTTCTTT. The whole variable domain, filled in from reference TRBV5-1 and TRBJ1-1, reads KAGVTQTPRYLIKTRGQQVTLSCSPISGHRSVSWYQQTPGQGLQFLFEYFSETQRNKGNFPGRFSGRQFSNSRSEMNVSTLELGDSALYLCASSFAYRDRGPTEAFFGQGTRLTVV.

The CDR3 reads CASSPRTAYYGYTF. The CDR3 region has the DNA TGTGCCAGCAGCCCTCGGACAGCCTACTATGGCTACACCTTC. This chain uses TRBV7-2 with TRBJ1-2; D possibly corresponds to TRBD1 (6 bases). The CDR3 totals 14 residues. Germline V lookup: CDR1 SGHTA, CDR2 FQGNSA. With 5 bases removed from V and 3 bases from J, the gap between germline ends came to 13 bases.

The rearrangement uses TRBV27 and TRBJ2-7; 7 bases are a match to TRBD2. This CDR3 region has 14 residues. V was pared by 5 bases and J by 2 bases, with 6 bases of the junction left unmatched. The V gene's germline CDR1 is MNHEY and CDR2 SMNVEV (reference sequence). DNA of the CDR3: TGTGCCAGCAGTCCCTGGGGGGGAGCCTACGAGCAGTACTTC. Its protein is CASSPWGGAYEQYF.

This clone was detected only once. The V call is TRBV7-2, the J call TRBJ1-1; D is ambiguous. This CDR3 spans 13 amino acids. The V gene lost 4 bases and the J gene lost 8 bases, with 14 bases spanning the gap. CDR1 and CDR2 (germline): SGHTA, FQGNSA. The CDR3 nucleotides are TGTGCCAGCAGCTACGCCCCGAGCCGGGAAGCTTTCTTT. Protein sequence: CASSYAPSREAFF.

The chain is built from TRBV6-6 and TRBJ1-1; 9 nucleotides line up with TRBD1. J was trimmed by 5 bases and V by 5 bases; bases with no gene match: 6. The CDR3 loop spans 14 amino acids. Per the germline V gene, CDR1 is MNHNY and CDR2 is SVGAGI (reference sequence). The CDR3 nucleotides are TGTGCCAGCAGTCCGACAGGGGGGCGGACTGAAGCTTTCTTT. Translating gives CASSPTGGRTEAFF.

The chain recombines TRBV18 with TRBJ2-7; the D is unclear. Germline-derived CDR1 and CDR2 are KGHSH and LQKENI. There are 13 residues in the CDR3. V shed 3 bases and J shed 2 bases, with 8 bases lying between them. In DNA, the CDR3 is TGTGCCAGCTCACCTTTCAGTACCTACGAGCAGTACTTC. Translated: CASSPFSTYEQYF.

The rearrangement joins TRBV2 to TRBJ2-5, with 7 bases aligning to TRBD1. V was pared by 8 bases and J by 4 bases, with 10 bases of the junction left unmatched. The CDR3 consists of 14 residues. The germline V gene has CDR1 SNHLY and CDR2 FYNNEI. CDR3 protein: CASDGQAKRETQYF. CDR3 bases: TGTGCCAGCGACGGACAGGCAAAGCGAGAGACCCAGTACTTC.

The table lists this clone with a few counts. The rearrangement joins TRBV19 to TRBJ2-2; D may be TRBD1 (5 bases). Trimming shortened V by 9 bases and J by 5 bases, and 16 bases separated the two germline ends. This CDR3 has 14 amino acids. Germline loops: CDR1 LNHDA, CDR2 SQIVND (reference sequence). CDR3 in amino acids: CASSAQQGTGELFF. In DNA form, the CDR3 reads TGTGCCAGCTCTGCGCAGCAGGGAACCGGGGAGCTGTTTTTT.

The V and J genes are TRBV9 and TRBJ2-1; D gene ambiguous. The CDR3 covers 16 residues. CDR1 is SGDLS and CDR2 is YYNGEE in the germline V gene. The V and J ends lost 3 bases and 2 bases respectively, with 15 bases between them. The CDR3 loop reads CASSDPALETYNEQFF. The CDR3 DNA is TGTGCCAGCAGCGACCCCGCGCTAGAGACCTACAATGAGCAGTTCTTC. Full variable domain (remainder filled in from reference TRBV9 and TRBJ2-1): DSGVTQTPKHLITATGQRVTLRCSPRSGDLSVYWYQQSLDQGLQFLIQYYNGEERAKGNILERFSAQQFPDLHSELNLSSLELGDSALYFCASSDPALETYNEQFFGPGTRLTVL.

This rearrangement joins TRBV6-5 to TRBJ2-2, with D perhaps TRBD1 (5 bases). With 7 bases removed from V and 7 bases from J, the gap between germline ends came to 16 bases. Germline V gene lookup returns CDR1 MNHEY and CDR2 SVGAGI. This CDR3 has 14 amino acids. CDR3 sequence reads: CASTRQKMIGELFF. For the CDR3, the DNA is TGTGCCAGCACTCGACAGAAAATGATCGGGGAGCTGTTTTTT.

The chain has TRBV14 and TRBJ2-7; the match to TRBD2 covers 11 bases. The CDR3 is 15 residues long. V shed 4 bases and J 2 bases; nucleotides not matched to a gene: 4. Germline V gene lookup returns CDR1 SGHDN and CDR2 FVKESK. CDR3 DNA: TGTGCCAGCAGCCGAGGGACTAGCGGACCCTACGAGCAGTACTTC. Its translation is CASSRGTSGPYEQYF.

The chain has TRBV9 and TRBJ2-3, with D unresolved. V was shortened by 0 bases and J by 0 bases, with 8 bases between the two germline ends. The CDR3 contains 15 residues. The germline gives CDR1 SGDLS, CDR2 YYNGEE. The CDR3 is CASSVAAYSTDTQYF. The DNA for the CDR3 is TGTGCCAGCAGCGTAGCTGCCTATAGCACAGATACGCAGTATTTT.